These T cell receptor beta chains were read from a single sample in a study of radiation and T cells in renal cell carcinoma. Sequenced by immunoSEQ multiplex PCR; TCRdb stores in-frame clones only, minus some. The sample has about 130,000 clones, about 88% seen once. Material: blood, obtained from a patient whose treatment included radiotherapy and nephrectomy. The receptors were sampled from a woman in her 50s with renal cell carcinoma. CDR3s include the opening cysteine and the closing phenylalanine or tryptophan. Fields, in order: J gene, D gene, V gene, clone size, CDR3 protein, CDR3 DNA. D genes are given only for firm matches. Only some rows state a clone size, as once, few, many or a class for expanded clones.

TRBJ1-2 | . | TRBV9 | . | CASSQIYGYTF | TGTGCCAGCAGCCAAATCTATGGCTACACCTTC
TRBJ1-6 | TRBD1 | TRBV19 | . | CASNQQGATYNSPLHF | TGTGCCAGTAATCAACAGGGGGCGACCTATAATTCACCCCTCCACTTT
TRBJ1-2 | TRBD1 | TRBV6-6 | . | CASSLPDRDSGYTF | TGTGCCAGCAGCTTACCGGACAGGGACTCTGGCTACACCTTC
TRBJ2-2 | . | TRBV13 | . | CASSIPGGNTGELFF | TGTGCCAGCAGCATCCCGGGGGGCAACACCGGGGAGCTGTTTTTT
TRBJ1-2 | . | TRBV6-5 | . | CASSKGRVGGYTF | TGTGCCAGCAGTAAAGGAAGGGTCGGTGGCTACACCTTC
TRBJ1-1 | TRBD1 | TRBV11-3 | . | CASSPGGPNTEAFF | TGTGCCAGCAGCCCAGGGGGCCCGAACACTGAAGCTTTCTTT
TRBJ2-6 | . | TRBV5-8 | . | CASTGTSGANVLTF | TGTGCCTCGACGGGGACCTCTGGGGCCAACGTCCTGACTTTC
TRBJ1-1 | . | TRBV5-5 | . | CASSLRRSTEAFF | TGTGCCAGCAGCTTGCGGCGGTCCACTGAAGCTTTCTTT
TRBJ2-7 | . | TRBV6-6 | . | CASSRASSYEQYF | TGTGCCAGCAGTAGGGCGAGCTCCTACGAGCAGTACTTC
TRBJ2-1 | . | TRBV4-3 | . | CASSHTTRGTTYNEQFF | TGCGCCAGCAGCCACACCACTCGAGGGACCACCTACAATGAGCAGTTCTTC
TRBJ1-5 | . | TRBV19 | . | CASSMNSNQPQHF | TGTGCCAGTAGTATGAACAGCAATCAGCCCCAGCATTTT
TRBJ2-3 | TRBD2 | TRBV9 | . | CASSVQSGGTTDTQYF | TGTGCCAGCAGCGTACAGAGCGGGGGGACCACAGATACGCAGTATTTT
TRBJ2-7 | . | TRBV6-5 | . | CASSPTGSYEQYF | TGTGCCAGCAGCCCCACAGGTTCCTACGAGCAGTACTTC
TRBJ1-2 | TRBD1 | TRBV5-1 | . | CASSMDRVYGYTF | TGCGCCAGCAGCATGGACAGGGTATATGGCTACACCTTC
TRBJ2-5 | . | TRBV5-4 | . | CASSLTGRVETQYF | TGTGCCAGCAGCCTGACAGGGAGGGTAGAGACCCAGTACTTC
TRBJ2-3 | . | TRBV9 | . | CASSASALASSTDTQYF | TGTGCCAGCAGCGCATCTGCTCTAGCGTCTAGCACAGATACGCAGTATTTT
TRBJ1-5 | . | TRBV2 | few | CASRETGNQPQHF | TGTGCCAGCAGGGAGACAGGCAATCAGCCCCAGCATTTT
TRBJ1-2 | . | TRBV5-6 | once | CASSLWNYGYTF | TGTGCCAGTTCCCTTTGGAACTATGGCTACACCTTC
TRBJ1-4 | . | TRBV7-9 | . | CASSSTLMGEKLFF | TGTGCCAGCAGCTCGACTCTCATGGGGGAAAAACTGTTTTTT
TRBJ1-1 | . | TRBV14 | . | CASSQVHQRGTEAFF | TGTGCCAGCAGCCAAGTTCATCAACGGGGAACTGAAGCTTTCTTT
TRBJ1-1 | . | TRBV11-2 | few | CASSLSGPDASEAFF | TGTGCCAGCAGCTTATCAGGACCTGATGCCAGTGAAGCTTTCTTT
TRBJ1-2 | . | TRBV28 | . | CASSSDFNYGYTF | TGTGCCAGCAGTTCCGATTTCAACTATGGCTACACCTTC
TRBJ2-7 | . | TRBV7-9 | . | CASSGQGGSYEQYF | TGTGCCAGCAGCGGACAGGGAGGGTCCTACGAGCAGTACTTC
TRBJ2-2 | . | TRBV9 | . | CASSVGLTGELFF | TGTGCCAGCAGCGTGGGACTTACCGGGGAGCTGTTTTTT
TRBJ2-7 | . | TRBV25-1 | once | CASSDHGDASGEQYF | TGTGCCAGCAGTGACCACGGGGACGCCTCGGGCGAGCAGTACTTC
TRBJ2-6 | . | TRBV18 | . | CASSPRQGTHQGANVLTF | TGTGCCAGCTCACCAAGGCAGGGAACCCACCAGGGGGCCAACGTCCTGACTTTC
TRBJ2-3 | . | TRBV11-2 | . | CASSYVGGQSDTQYF | TGTGCCAGCAGCTACGTCGGGGGCCAGTCAGATACGCAGTATTTT
TRBJ1-5 | . | TRBV7-6 | . | CASSPRTGQPQHF | TGTGCCAGCAGCCCACGGACGGGGCAGCCCCAGCATTTT
TRBJ1-3 | . | TRBV7-3 | . | CASSLEPSGTGNTIYF | TGTGCCAGCAGCTTAGAGCCTTCGGGGACCGGAAACACCATATATTTT
TRBJ2-1 | TRBD1 | TRBV9 | . | CASSVGGPQGGNEQFF | TGTGCCAGCAGCGTAGGGGGCCCACAGGGGGGCAATGAGCAGTTCTTC
TRBJ1-4 | TRBD1 | TRBV6-5 | . | CASSLGQGVAKLFF | TGTGCCAGCAGTTTGGGACAGGGGGTTGCGAAACTGTTTTTT
TRBJ1-6 | . | TRBV18 | . | CASSPSERGPVNSPLHF | TGTGCCAGCTCACCATCAGAACGGGGCCCCGTTAATTCACCCCTCCACTTT
TRBJ1-5 | . | TRBV15 | once | CATSREGSYRNQPQHF | TGTGCCACCAGCAGAGAAGGGTCATACAGGAATCAGCCCCAGCATTTT
TRBJ2-1 | TRBD1 | TRBV6-6 | . | CASSGQGPYNEQFF | TGTGCCAGCAGTGGACAGGGCCCCTACAATGAGCAGTTCTTC
TRBJ1-2 | TRBD1 | TRBV6-6 | . | CASSYSRQGDNYGYTF | TGTGCCAGCAGTTACTCGAGACAGGGTGACAATTATGGCTACACCTTC
TRBJ2-2 | TRBD1 | TRBV6-1 | . | CASDTGGPGELFF | TGTGCCAGCGACACAGGGGGCCCCGGGGAGCTGTTTTTT
TRBJ2-3 | . | TRBV5-8 | . | CASTNNILDTQYF | TGTGCCAGCACGAATAACATCCTGGATACGCAGTATTTT
TRBJ2-1 | TRBD2 | TRBV7-2 | once | CASSRLAELYNEQFF | TGTGCCAGCAGCAGACTAGCGGAGTTATACAATGAGCAGTTCTTC
TRBJ1-3 | . | TRBV30 | . | CAWSRGYSGNTIYF | TGTGCCTGGAGCAGGGGATATTCTGGAAACACCATATATTTT
TRBJ2-7 | . | TRBV30 | once | CAWEARTATYEQYF | TGTGCCTGGGAGGCCCGGACTGCTACCTACGAGCAGTACTTC